These 26 T cell receptor beta chains came from one sample sequenced in a study of response to subunit inactivated influenza vaccine. TCRdb re-analysed the RT-PCR reads in MiXCR, keeping a single row per CDR3 protein. The sample yields 530,000 or so distinct CDR3 sequences, about 11% seen once. The source material was PBMCs from blood, sampled on the day of vaccination. The receptors shown here come from a man aged 45 to 65 who received an inactivated influenza vaccine.

This clonotype was counted only a few times. This sequence joins TRBV12-3 or TRBV12-4 and TRBJ2-1; 10 nucleotides align to TRBD2. This CDR3 spans 15 amino acids. The ends lost 9 bases at V and 8 bases at J; junction bases unmatched: 13. Here the CDR3 DNA reads TGTGCCAGTAGTCTAGCGGGGGTTTTTATACATGAGCAGTTCTTC. Encoded protein: CASSLAGVFIHEQFF.

The chain is built from TRBV7-2 and TRBJ2-7; D not resolved. The CDR3 totals 14 residues. Trimming removed 0 bases at V and 1 base at J, with 7 bases between. Germline V CDR1 and CDR2: SGHTA, FQGNSA. Written as DNA, the CDR3 is TGTGCCAGCAGCTTAGCGGCAGCTTCCTACGAGCAGTACTTC. Its protein is CASSLAAASYEQYF.

CDR3 DNA: TGTGCCAGCTCAGACGACAGGGGGAGAAACAATGAGCAGTTCTTC. This encodes CASSDDRGRNNEQFF. The V call is TRBV18, the J call TRBJ2-1; 9 bases fit TRBD1. V trimming: 5 bases; J trimming: 5 bases; junction bases outside the gene matches: 7. This CDR3 has 15 residues. Germline CDR1 is KGHSH and CDR2 is LQKENI.

This clonotype was recorded many times. V and J are TRBV10-3 and TRBJ1-2, with D hard to call. V was pared by 6 bases and J by 2 bases, with 13 bases between. Germline loops: CDR1 ENHRY, CDR2 SYGVKD. This CDR3 region has 14 residues. The CDR3 region is CAISDPGVNYGYTF. The CDR3 nucleotides read TGTGCCATCAGCGATCCGGGTGTCAACTATGGCTACACCTTC.

The chain is built from TRBV19 and TRBJ2-2, with 8 bases aligning to TRBD1. V was clipped by 6 bases and J by 5 bases; unmatched bases: 8. From germline, CDR1 is LNHDA and CDR2 SQIVND (reference sequence). This CDR3 is built from 15 residues. CDR3 coding DNA: TGTGCCAGTAGACCACAGGGGGTTGGGACCGGGGAGCTGTTTTTT. This gives the protein CASRPQGVGTGELFF.

The rearrangement uses TRBV30 and TRBJ1-1; D is unclear. The CDR3 has 13 residues. With 4 bases removed from V and 5 bases from J, the gap between germline ends came to 14 bases. CDR1 is GTSNPN and CDR2 is SVGIG in the germline V gene (reference sequence). CDR3 loop: CAWNRRLETEAFF. CDR3 in DNA: TGTGCCTGGAACCGACGGTTGGAGACTGAAGCTTTCTTT.

This clonotype came up many times. The rearrangement joins TRBV7-2 to TRBJ1-1; D is undetermined. This CDR3 is 16 amino acids long. V lost 3 bases, J lost 1 base, and 15 bases lay in between. Germline V lookup: CDR1 SGHTA, CDR2 FQGNSA. The CDR3 coding sequence is TGTGCCAGCAGCTTTCTTATACGGAGAACGAACACTGAAGCTTTCTTT. Amino acid sequence: CASSFLIRRTNTEAFF.

This clonotype was counted between two and nine times. This rearrangement joins TRBV7-3 to TRBJ2-1; D is uncertain. The ends were cut back, 5 bases at V and 4 bases at J, with 15 bases in the middle. The CDR3 extends over 15 amino acids. The germline gives CDR1 SGHTA, CDR2 FQGTGA. This chain's CDR3 is CASSRDDRLYNEQFF. For the CDR3, the DNA is TGTGCCAGCAGCCGCGACGATCGATTATACAATGAGCAGTTCTTC.

The gene calls are TRBV6-1 and TRBJ2-5; the D gene is possibly TRBD2 (5 bases). The CDR3 consists of 15 residues. V gave up 1 base and J gave up 5 bases, with 14 bases separating them. Germline loops: CDR1 MNHNS, CDR2 SASEGT. The CDR3 DNA is TGTGCCAGCAGTGAAGATGGTGTGAGGGTGGAGACCCAGTACTTC. This encodes CASSEDGVRVETQYF.

The V gene is TRBV20-1, the J gene TRBJ1-4; D is possibly TRBD1 (5 bases). Germline CDR1 is DFQATT and CDR2 is SNEGSKA (reference sequence). The CDR3 length is 13 residues. V lost 0 bases to trimming and J lost 5 bases, with 7 bases between them. The CDR3 DNA reads as TGCAGTGCTAGAGACAGACAGAATGAAAAACTGTTTTTT. Residues: CSARDRQNEKLFF.

The table lists this clonotype with a few counts. The CDR3 spells CASSLVWLAGVLTYEQYF. CDR3 DNA: TGTGCCAGCAGTTTAGTTTGGCTAGCGGGAGTCCTGACCTACGAGCAGTACTTC. The chain couples TRBV28 to TRBJ2-7, with TRBD2 identical over 10 bases. The length of the CDR3 is 18 residues. The V gene end was trimmed by 2 bases and the J gene end by 2 bases; junction bases not matched to a gene: 12. Germline V lookup: CDR1 MDHEN, CDR2 SYDVKM.

This clonotype was recorded a few times. The rearrangement uses TRBV7-2 and TRBJ1-2; no clear D gene. Per germline, CDR1 SGHTA and CDR2 FQGNSA. The V end was cut by 1 base, the J end by 6 bases, with 9 bases between. The CDR3 loop spans 13 amino acids. The CDR3 region has the DNA TGTGCCAGCAGCTTAGAGGGAACTAATGGCTACACCTTC. Protein sequence: CASSLEGTNGYTF.

This clonotype was observed at least ten times. The J gene is TRBJ1-6, the V gene TRBV10-2, with TRBD1 as a possible D gene (5 bases). Trimming shortened V by 9 bases and J by 5 bases, and 14 bases separated the two germline ends. CDR3 length: 14 residues. Germline V CDR1 and CDR2: WSHSY, SAAADI. The DNA for the CDR3 is TGCGCCAGTACCACTGGGGGGGATAATTCACCCCTCCACTTT. Its protein product is CASTTGGDNSPLHF.

This chain joins TRBV10-3 and TRBJ2-3, with D hard to call. Germline-derived CDR1 and CDR2 are ENHRY and SYGVKD. The length of the CDR3 is 10 residues. The germline V and J ends were trimmed by 6 bases and 5 bases, with 3 bases remaining between them. In DNA, the CDR3 is TGTGCCATCAGGGGAGATACGCAGTATTTT. The encoded protein is CAIRGDTQYF.

This clonotype was detected a few times. The chain joins TRBV6-1 to TRBJ1-5; possible D gene TRBD1, 6 bases. The V gene lost 7 bases and the J gene lost 1 base, with 11 bases spanning the gap. The CDR3 has 14 amino acids. Germline-derived CDR1 and CDR2 are MNHNS and SASEGT. The CDR3 DNA reads TGTGCCAGCAAAGACAGGTACAGCAATCAGCCCCAGCATTTT. This translates into CASKDRYSNQPQHF.

The chain couples TRBV6-1 to TRBJ2-3; 8 nucleotides agree with TRBD2. This CDR3 is 14 amino acids long. V lost 6 bases to trimming and J lost 4 bases; unmatched junction nucleotides: 6. CDR1 and CDR2 (germline): MNHNS, SASEGT. CDR3 sequence reads: CASRASGGADTQYF. CDR3 DNA sequence: TGTGCCAGCAGGGCGAGCGGGGGTGCAGATACGCAGTATTTT.

Only a few counts were recorded for this clonotype. This sequence joins TRBV9 and TRBJ2-7, with D perhaps matching TRBD2 (5 bases). From germline, CDR1 is SGDLS and CDR2 YYNGEE. Trimming pared 0 bases from V and 2 bases from J, leaving 12 bases between. This CDR3 region has 15 residues. The CDR3 region is CASSVGPPGTYEQYF. CDR3 bases: TGTGCCAGCAGCGTAGGGCCTCCCGGGACCTACGAGCAGTACTTC.

Remarks on this clonotype: This sequence may be a read error, since a much larger clone differs from it by one base. The V call is TRBV7-2, the J call TRBJ2-5; D gene uncertain. This CDR3 comprises 13 residues. CDR1 SGHTA and CDR2 FQGNSA come from the germline V gene. Trimming removed 5 bases at V and 5 bases at J, with 12 bases between. The CDR3 region has the DNA TGTGCCAGCAGCCCGGGTGTACACGAGACCCAGTACTTC. Amino acid sequence: CASSPGVHETQYF.

The rearrangement links TRBV12-3 or TRBV12-4 to TRBJ1-1; D remains ambiguous. The CDR3 consists of 14 residues. V lost 3 bases, J lost 1 base, and 9 bases lay in between. The CDR3 nucleotides read TGTGCCAGCAGTTTCCAAGCGGAGAACACTGAAGCTTTCTTT. It encodes CASSFQAENTEAFF.

The table lists this clonotype with a few counts. The chain combines TRBV20-1 with TRBJ2-5, with D unresolved. Looked up from germline, CDR1 is DFQATT and CDR2 is SNEGSKA (reference sequence). V gave up 4 bases and J gave up 5 bases, with 14 bases separating them. The CDR3 is 13 residues long. The CDR3 nucleotides read TGCAGTGCTAATAAGCTCCCTAGGGAGACCCAGTACTTC. It codes for CSANKLPRETQYF.

There are many counts of this clonotype. The chain couples TRBV9 to TRBJ2-7; tentative D call: TRBD2 (6 bases). With 4 bases removed from V and 3 bases from J, the gap between germline ends came to 23 bases. The germline gives CDR1 SGDLS, CDR2 YYNGEE. The CDR3 loop spans 17 amino acids. The CDR3 is CASSYRPVTRVIYEQYF. The CDR3 nucleotides read TGTGCCAGCAGCTACCGGCCGGTGACTAGAGTCATCTACGAGCAGTACTTC.

The chain uses TRBV6-2 or TRBV6-3 and TRBJ2-1; 10 nucleotides line up with TRBD1. The CDR3 runs 14 residues. The V and J ends lost 5 bases and 3 bases, in that order; junction bases with no gene match: 1. Germline assignment: CDR1 MNHEY and CDR2 SVGEGT. CDR3 sequence (DNA): TGTGCCAGCAGTGGACAGGGGGGCTACAATGAGCAGTTCTTC. The encoded protein is CASSGQGGYNEQFF.

The chain combines TRBV28 with TRBJ2-5; TRBD1 might be the D (6 bases). CDR3 length: 14 amino acids. Germline V gene lookup returns CDR1 MDHEN and CDR2 SYDVKM. V was trimmed by 5 bases and J by 3 bases, leaving 13 bases between them. CDR3: CASSTPRQEETQYF. The CDR3 bases are TGTGCCAGCAGTACACCGCGACAGGAAGAGACCCAGTACTTC.

This clonotype occurred a few times. This chain uses TRBV7-9 with TRBJ1-1; the D is unclear. CDR3 length: 15 residues. The V end lost 1 base, the J end lost 1 base, and 10 bases lay between the germline ends. Germline CDR1 is SEHNR and CDR2 is FQNEAQ (reference sequence). The CDR3 DNA reads TGTGCCAGCAGCTTAGGGGCGCTCCCGAACACTGAAGCTTTCTTT. Amino acids: CASSLGALPNTEAFF. The full variable domain, rest sourced from reference TRBV7-9 and TRBJ1-1, is DTGVSQNPRHKITKRGQNVTFRCDPISEHNRLYWYRQTLGQGPEFLTYFQNEAQLEKSRLLSDRFSAERPKGSFSTLEIQRTEQGDSAMYLCASSLGALPNTEAFFGQGTRLTVV.

The chain is built from TRBV11-1 and TRBJ2-3; 12 bases fit TRBD2. Trimming removed 1 base from V and 5 bases from J; junction bases left unmatched: 10. Germline V gene data show CDR1 as SGHAT and CDR2 as FQDESV (reference sequence). The CDR3 has 18 residues. CDR3 amino acids: CASSLGLASGRAVDTQYF. CDR3 nucleotides: TGTGCCAGCAGCTTAGGCTTGGCTAGCGGGAGGGCCGTAGATACGCAGTATTTT.

A note on this clonotype: A junction end diverges from the germline sequence, so it may reflect a read error. The rearrangement joins TRBV28 to TRBJ2-7, with 9 positions matching TRBD2. The CDR3 contains 16 residues. Looked up from germline, CDR1 is MDHEN and CDR2 is SYDVKM. CDR3 in DNA: TGTGCCAGAAGTTACCTAGATAGCGGGGGATACTACGAGCAGTACTTC. Its translation: CARSYLDSGGYYEQYF.